One T cell receptor (beta chain) is described in this entry. Measured with immunoSEQ multiplex PCR; TCRdb has only the in-frame clones, and not every one. The sample lists roughly 110,000 clones, roughly 90% seen once, with approximately 5.4% in the top ten. The data derive from a study of T cell responses to AZD1222 COVID-19 vaccine. Germline V gives CDR1 LNHDA, CDR2 SQIVND (reference sequence). The CDR3 is 11 residues long. V shed 9 bases and J shed 3 bases, with 6 bases lying between them. The rearrangement links TRBV19 to TRBJ1-5; D remains ambiguous. Material: peripheral blood, obtained on day 0 of AZD1222 vaccination. This TCR came from an adult in good health. The CDR3 nucleotides are TGTGCCAGCGGTCACAATCAGCCCCAGCATTTT. Amino acids: CASGHNQPQHF.